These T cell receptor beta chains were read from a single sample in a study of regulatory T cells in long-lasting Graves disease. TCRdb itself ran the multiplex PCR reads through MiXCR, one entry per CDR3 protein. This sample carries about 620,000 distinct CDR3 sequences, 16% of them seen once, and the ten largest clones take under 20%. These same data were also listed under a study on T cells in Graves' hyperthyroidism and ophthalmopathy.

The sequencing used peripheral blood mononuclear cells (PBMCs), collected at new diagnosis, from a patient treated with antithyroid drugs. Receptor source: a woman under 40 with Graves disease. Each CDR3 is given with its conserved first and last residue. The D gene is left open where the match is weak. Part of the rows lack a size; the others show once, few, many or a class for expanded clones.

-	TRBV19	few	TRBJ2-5	TGTGCCAGTAGGGATACGGCTATCGAGACCCAGTACTTC	CASRDTAIETQYF
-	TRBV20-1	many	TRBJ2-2	TGCAGTGCTAGGGGGAGAAATCCCGGGGAGCTGTTTTTT	CSARGRNPGELFF
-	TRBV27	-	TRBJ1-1	TGTGCCGCAGGATACAAGCCGTCCACTGAAGCTTTCTTT	CAAGYKPSTEAFF
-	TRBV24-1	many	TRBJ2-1	TGTGCCACCAGTGCGGCCTACGGGAGCTACAATGAGCAGTTCTTC	CATSAAYGSYNEQFF
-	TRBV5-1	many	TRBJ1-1	TGCGCCAGCAGCTTAGGGGGGGGACTCCGAGCTTTCTTT	CASSLGGGLRAFF
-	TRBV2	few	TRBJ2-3	TGTGCCAGCAGTGGTGGTTTCCCGAGCACAGATACGCAGTATTTT	CASSGGFPSTDTQYF
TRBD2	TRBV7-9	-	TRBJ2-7	TGTGCCAGCAGCGAAGAGGTAGCGGGAGGGTACGAGCAGTACTTC	CASSEEVAGGYEQYF
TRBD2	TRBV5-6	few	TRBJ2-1	TGTGCCAGCAGCTCATCTAGCGGGAGGGGCTTC	CASSSSSGRGF
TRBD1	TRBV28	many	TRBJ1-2	TGTGCCAGCAGGCCCCCGACAGGGTTTGAGTATGGCTACACCTTC	CASRPPTGFEYGYTF
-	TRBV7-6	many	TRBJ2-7	TGTGCCAGCAGCCGCTCTAGCGCCGGAGCCTACGAGCAGTACTTC	CASSRSSAGAYEQYF
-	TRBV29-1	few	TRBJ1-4	TGCAGTGCTAGAGATGGGCCGGGGTATAAACTGTTTTTT	CSARDGPGYKLFF
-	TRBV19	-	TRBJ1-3	TGTGCCAGTATGCCCGAACGCTCTGGAAACACCATATATTTT	CASMPERSGNTIYF
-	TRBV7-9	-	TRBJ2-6	TGTGCCAGCATCGACAGTTCGGGGGCCAACGTCCTGACTTTC	CASIDSSGANVLTF
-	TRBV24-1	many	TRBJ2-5	TGTGCCACCAGTGATGCGAACGTCGAGACCCAGTACTTC	CATSDANVETQYF
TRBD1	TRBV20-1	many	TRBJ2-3	TGCAGTGCTAAGGGGACAGGGCGAACAGATACGCAGTATTTT	CSAKGTGRTDTQYF
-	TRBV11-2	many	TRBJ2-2	TGTGCCAGCAGCGGGTTTGAGGAGCTGTTTTTT	CASSGFEELFF
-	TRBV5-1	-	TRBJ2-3	TGCGCCAGCAGCTCCCGTCTAGCGACAAGCACAGATACGCAGTATTTT	CASSSRLATSTDTQYF
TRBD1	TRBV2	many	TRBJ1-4	TGTGCCAGCAATCGACAGGGGGATGAAAAACTGTTTTTT	CASNRQGDEKLFF
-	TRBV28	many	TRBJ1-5	TGTGCCAGCAGCCCCTACTCGGGGAATCAGCCCCAGCATTTT	CASSPYSGNQPQHF
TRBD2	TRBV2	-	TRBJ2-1	TGTGCCAGCGGTGACCCCCGCACTAGCGGGAGTTTAAGTGAGCAGTTCTTC	CASGDPRTSGSLSEQFF
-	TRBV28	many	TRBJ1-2	TGTGCCAGCAGGCAGTCGGGACAACATAACTATGGCTACACCTTC	CASRQSGQHNYGYTF
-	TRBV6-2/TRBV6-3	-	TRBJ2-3	TGTGCCAGCAGTGCTCAGACACCAGATACGCAGTATTTT	CASSAQTPDTQYF